This T cell receptor beta chain was recovered during a study of control samples from healthy donors and cancer patients. The V gene end was trimmed by 8 bases and the J gene end by 0 bases; junction bases not matched to a gene: 3. The CDR3 runs 14 residues. Germline V gene sequence: CDR1 MNHEY, CDR2 SVGAGI. Using immunoSEQ multiplex PCR, the repertoire was profiled, and TCRdb retains in-frame clones only, with some absent. The table lists roughly 70,000 clones, 84% of them singletons. This clone showed up just once. The sample carries other DNA sequences with the same CDR3. The chain links TRBV6-5 to TRBJ1-5, with 8 positions matching TRBD1. The sequenced material came from blood. This TCR was recovered from a man aged 45-65 years in good health. CDR3 protein: CASGDRYSNQPQHF. The CDR3 bases are TGTGCCAGCGGGGACAGGTATAGCAATCAGCCCCAGCATTTT.